This T cell receptor beta chain was identified during a study (dated by TCRdb to the early 2020s). PBMCs were isolated from peripheral blood, and TCR beta sequencing was performed on genomic DNA from unsorted PBMCs. To note about this clone: The clone's antigen remains unknown. Within one base of it there is no much larger clone, and no base qualities were kept.

Survey-level sequencing on the immunoSEQ platform was used to profile the TCR beta chain repertoires. In the original analysis: CDR3 amino acid length spectratypes and V-J pairing frequencies were compared, and repertoire diversity was measured with the inverse Simpson index. To annotate clonotypes specific to SARS-CoV-2, CMV, influenza A and EBV, TCR beta CDR3 sequences were compared against VDJdb. This immuneACCESS table, as held by TCRdb, lists in-frame sequences with V and J called but not all clones. Of the missing ones, under half trace to an unresolved V gene in checked studies; the others have no known cause. The V and J calls and clone size come from that table; D and trimming were worked out from the DNA. For this sample there are 55,000 to 70,000 clones; over 85% appear just once. The ten largest clones capture roughly 4% of the sample. Study-level results and caveats: Further investigation, including longitudinal sampling and assessment of a control group, is stated by the authors to be required.

The sequencing sample was made of PBMCs. The sequence was collected from a man between 35 and 55 years old with rheumatoid arthritis.

This receptor has the CDR3 CASSPLGETQYF. The nucleotides read TGTGCCAGCAGCCCCCTAGGGGAGACCCAGTACTTC. This chain joins TRBV11-2 to TRBJ2-5; the D gene cannot be named for sure. A distance of 9 bases separates the germline ends of V and J, which lose 5 bases and 5 bases respectively. The CDR3 spans 12 residues, from the cysteine through the phenylalanine. Here the CDR3 DNA is all that survives: 36 bases in frame from base 1. For CDR1 and CDR2, the germline V gene lists SGHAT and FQNNGV.